This T cell receptor beta chain was sequenced during a study of control samples from healthy donors and cancer patients. The trim removed 2 bases at V and 7 bases at J, leaving 10 bases unmatched. The germline gives CDR1 SGHRS, CDR2 YFSETQ. This CDR3 has 16 residues. Repertoires were generated with immunoSEQ multiplex PCR, while TCRdb's copy carries only in-frame clones and drops some. Seen here are 200,000 or so clones, about 90% observed once, and the top ten hold less than 2%. V is TRBV5-1 and J is TRBJ2-1; 9 nucleotides align to TRBD1. Sequencing was performed on blood. The TCR comes from a young man in good health. The CDR3 DNA follows: TGCGCCAGCAGCTTTACAGGGGGCGCGGGCCTAAATGAGCAGTTCTTC. It codes for CASSFTGGAGLNEQFF.